The rows below give T cell receptor beta chains drawn from one sample of a study of identical twins. TCRdb redid the calling of the 5' RACE reads with MiXCR, one entry per CDR3 protein. The sample includes hundreds of thousands of distinct CDR3 sequences, roughly 26% of them seen just once. The same data also contributed to another study, on T cells expressing NK-cell markers.

The sequencing sample was made of CD4+ T cells sorted from blood. Source of these receptors: a woman under 30 in good health. Each CDR3 is given with its conserved first and last residue. Fields, in order: V gene, J gene, clone size, D gene, CDR3 protein, CDR3 DNA. D genes are given only for firm matches. Expanded clones get a size class; other rows say once, few or many, or leave the size out.

>TRBV29-1|TRBJ1-2|NA|NA
CSVEPKGRGGYTF
TGCAGCGTTGAACCGAAGGGGCGGGGTGGCTACACCTTC
>TRBV11-2|TRBJ2-2|NA|TRBD2
CASSQTTSGTTLGNTGELFF
TGTGCCAGCAGCCAGACCACTAGCGGGACTACCTTGGGTAACACCGGGGAGCTGTTTTTT
>TRBV20-1|TRBJ2-4|NA|NA
CSAMGPRQSNIQYF
TGCAGTGCTATGGGGCCTCGGCAGTCAAACATTCAGTACTTC
>TRBV12-3/TRBV12-4|TRBJ1-5|NA|NA
CASSYNGGPQHF
TGTGCCAGCAGTTACAACGGGGGGCCCCAGCATTTT
>TRBV20-1|TRBJ2-3|few|TRBD2
CSGLAGDRDTQYF
TGCAGCGGACTAGCGGGAGATCGAGATACGCAGTATTTT
>TRBV5-1|TRBJ1-1|NA|TRBD1
CASSFGTAIRRTEAFF
TGCGCCAGCAGCTTTGGGACAGCTATAAGGAGGACTGAAGCTTTCTTT
>TRBV3-1|TRBJ2-7|NA|NA
CASSQDDRRRYF
TGTGCCAGCAGCCAAGATGACCGGAGGAGGTACTTC
>TRBV3-1|TRBJ2-1|few|NA
CASSQDLSYNEQFF
TGTGCCAGCAGCCAAGATCTCTCCTACAATGAGCAGTTCTTC
>TRBV29-1|TRBJ1-2|few|TRBD1
CSVGGTGGRDNGYTF
TGCAGCGTTGGCGGGACAGGGGGCAGAGACAATGGCTACACCTTC
>TRBV4-2|TRBJ2-3|NA|NA
CASSQENPLRSRTDTQYF
TGTGCCAGCAGCCAAGAGAACCCACTCCGTTCGAGGACAGATACGCAGTATTTT
>TRBV6-1|TRBJ1-6|NA|NA
CASSAREIGSPLHF
TGTGCCAGCAGCGCGAGGGAAATCGGCTCACCCCTCCACTTT
>TRBV7-8|TRBJ2-1|NA|NA
CASSLRIALTTYNEQFF
TGTGCCAGCAGCTTAAGGATTGCCCTAACCACTTACAATGAGCAGTTCTTC
>TRBV5-1|TRBJ2-7|many|NA
CASSFITGALGEQYF
TGCGCCAGCAGCTTTATAACCGGGGCCCTGGGGGAGCAGTACTTC